This TCR beta chain appears in the sequencing data of a study of OX40 agonist ivuxolimab in advanced cancers. Looking at the study overall: Dose-escalation cases comprised hepatocellular carcinoma, melanoma, renal cell or head and neck cancer. Study findings and constraints: At 0.1 to 3.0 mg/kg, clonal expansion of CD4+ and CD8+ blood T cells had occurred by week 6. CD8+ T cells were the subset that, on average, had more expanded clones than CD4+.

Trimming removed 4 bases from V and 0 bases from J; junction bases left unmatched: 6. The CDR3 contains 15 residues. CDR1 is SGHRS, CDR2 YFSETQ, per germline. Baseline was the first blood sampling point, followed by cycle 4 day 1 and cycle 7 day 1. About this clone: What it binds is not known.

Generated by immunoSEQ multiplex PCR, the TCRdb table keeps only in-frame clones and is missing some. The sample yields some 65,000 clones, roughly 90% seen once. This TCR was sampled from an adult with an advanced solid tumor such as melanoma, head and neck, liver or kidney cancer. This chain uses TRBV5-1 with TRBJ1-2; TRBD1 agrees at 7 bases. The specimen comprised CD4+ or CD8+ T cells sorted from blood, sampled in a trial of the OX40 agonist ivuxolimab. This chain's CDR3 is CASSRDSQTNYGYTF. The CDR3 DNA is TGCGCCAGCAGCCGGGACAGCCAGACTAACTATGGCTACACCTTC.